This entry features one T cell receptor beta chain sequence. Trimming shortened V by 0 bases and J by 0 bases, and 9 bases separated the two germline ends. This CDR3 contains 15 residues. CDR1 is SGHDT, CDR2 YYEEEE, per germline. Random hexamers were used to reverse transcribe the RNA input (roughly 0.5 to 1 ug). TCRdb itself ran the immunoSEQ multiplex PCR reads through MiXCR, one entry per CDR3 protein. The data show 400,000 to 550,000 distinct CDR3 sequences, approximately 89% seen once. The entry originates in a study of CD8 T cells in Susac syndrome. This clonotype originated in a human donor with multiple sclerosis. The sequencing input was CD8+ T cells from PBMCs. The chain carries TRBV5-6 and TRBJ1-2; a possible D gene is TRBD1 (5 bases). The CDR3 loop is CASSLGQSPNYGYTF. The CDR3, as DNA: TGTGCCAGCAGCTTGGGACAGAGTCCTAACTATGGCTACACCTTC.